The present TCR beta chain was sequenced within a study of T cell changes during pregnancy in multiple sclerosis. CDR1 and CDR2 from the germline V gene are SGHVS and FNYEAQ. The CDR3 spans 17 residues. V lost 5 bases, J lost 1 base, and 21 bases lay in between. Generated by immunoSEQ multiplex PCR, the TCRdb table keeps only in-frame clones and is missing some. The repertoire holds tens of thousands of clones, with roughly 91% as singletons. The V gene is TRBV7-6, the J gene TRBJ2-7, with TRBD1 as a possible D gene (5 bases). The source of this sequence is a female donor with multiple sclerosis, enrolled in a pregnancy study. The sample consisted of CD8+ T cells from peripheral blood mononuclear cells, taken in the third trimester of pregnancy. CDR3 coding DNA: TGTGCCAGCAGCCCCCCCCCGGGTGAAGGGGCGTCCTACGAGCAGTACTTC. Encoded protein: CASSPPPGEGASYEQYF.